Each of the 25 T cell receptor beta chains below was sequenced from the same sample in a study of T cells in Graves' hyperthyroidism and ophthalmopathy. Amplification of TCR beta CDR3 regions used RNA as the template. First-round RT-PCR with HTBI primers amplified the TCR CDR3 region. One entry per CDR3 protein, called by TCRdb with MiXCR from the multiplex PCR reads. The table lists about 740,000 distinct CDR3 sequences, approximately 14% of them singletons. The sequenced material came from blood. These receptors were taken from a woman aged 18-30 years with Graves' hyperthyroidism.

This clonotype has only a few counts. The V and J genes are TRBV6-1 and TRBJ2-3; the D gene could be TRBD1 or TRBD2 (6 bases each). The V gene lost 7 bases and the J gene lost 4 bases, with 21 bases spanning the gap. The CDR3 extends over 16 amino acids. CDR1 is MNHNS, CDR2 SASEGT, per germline. CDR3 residues: CASMGAPGAGSDTQYF. As DNA, the CDR3 is TGTGCCAGCATGGGAGCCCCGGGGGCTGGGTCAGATACGCAGTATTTT.

This clonotype showed up just a few times. The chain carries TRBV18 and TRBJ1-1; D is unresolved. Trimming removed 2 bases at V and 4 bases at J, with 8 bases between. CDR1 is KGHSH and CDR2 is LQKENI in the germline V gene. The CDR3 is made up of 13 amino acids. The DNA of the CDR3 is TGTGCCAGCTCACCAGACATCACCACTGAAGCTTTCTTT. Translation: CASSPDITTEAFF.

Ten or more counts support this clonotype. The chain recombines TRBV7-2 with TRBJ2-7; 10 bases fit TRBD2. V was clipped by 4 bases and J by 1 base; unmatched bases: 4. CDR1 is SGHTA and CDR2 is FQGNSA in the germline V gene. The CDR3 is made up of 15 amino acids. The CDR3 protein is CASSSPSGSSYEQYF. The CDR3 DNA sequence: TGTGCCAGCAGCTCACCTAGCGGGAGTTCCTACGAGCAGTACTTC. The variable domain in full, with the rest retrieved from reference TRBV7-2 and TRBJ2-7, is GAGVSQSPSNKVTEKGKDVELRCDPISGHTALYWYRQSLGQGLEFLIYFQGNSAPDKSGLPSDRFSAERTGGSVSTLTIQRTQQEDSAVYLCASSSPSGSSYEQYFGPGTRLTVT.

This clonotype occurred many times. The V gene is TRBV13, the J gene TRBJ2-7; possibly TRBD1 for D (6 bases). This CDR3 has 13 residues. V was trimmed by 0 bases and J by 7 bases, leaving 10 bases between them. Germline CDR1 and CDR2: PRHDT and FYEKMQ (reference sequence). The CDR3 sequence is CASSLGDRGEQYF. CDR3 nucleotides: TGTGCCAGCAGCTTAGGGGACAGAGGAGAGCAGTACTTC.

At least ten counts were recorded for this clonotype. The V and J genes are TRBV2 and TRBJ1-4; possible D gene TRBD1, 6 bases. Deletions cut 6 bases from V and 7 bases from J, with 18 bases between. The CDR3 has 15 residues. Germline loops: CDR1 SNHLY, CDR2 FYNNEI. The CDR3 DNA sequence: TGTGCCAGCAGCCTAATACAGGGCGGCGGTGAAAAACTGTTTTTT. This codes for CASSLIQGGGEKLFF.

Only a few counts were recorded for this clonotype. The rearrangement joins TRBV13 to TRBJ2-1; TRBD2 agrees at 12 bases. V lost 2 bases, J lost 4 bases, and 12 bases stayed unmatched. Germline loops: CDR1 PRHDT, CDR2 FYEKMQ (reference sequence). The CDR3 runs 19 residues. As DNA, the CDR3 is TGTGCCAGCAGCTTAATCGCCACATTCGGACTAGCGGGATACAATGAGCAGTTCTTC. It specifies CASSLIATFGLAGYNEQFF.

In this sample, this clonotype turned up many times. V is TRBV12-3 or TRBV12-4 and J is TRBJ1-3; D perhaps matches TRBD1 (6 bases). The CDR3 totals 15 residues. V shed 6 bases and J shed 0 bases, with 12 bases lying between them. Here the CDR3 reads CASRGQNSSGNTIYF. The CDR3, as DNA: TGTGCCAGCAGAGGACAGAATTCCTCTGGAAACACCATATATTTT.

The chain combines TRBV28 with TRBJ2-2; no clear D gene. The CDR3 loop spans 14 amino acids. V was cut by 6 bases and J by 1 base, with 9 bases left in between. Germline CDR1 MDHEN, CDR2 SYDVKM. CDR3 DNA: TGTGCCAGCAGACGGTCAAGGAACACCGGGGAGCTGTTTTTT. It specifies CASRRSRNTGELFF.

The chain uses TRBV6-4 and TRBJ2-7; TRBD2 aligns across 7 bases. The J segment lost 6 bases and the V segment lost 8 bases, leaving 10 bases of the junction unmatched. The germline gives CDR1 MRHNA, CDR2 SNTAGT. The CDR3 is 13 amino acids. CDR3 sequence (DNA): TGTGCCAGCGGTCCGCGGGAGTTTTCCGAGCAGTACTTC. The encoded protein is CASGPREFSEQYF.

This clonotype was seen a few times. This chain uses TRBV19 with TRBJ1-1; D remains unclear. The CDR3 is 14 amino acids. Between the trimmed V and J ends, which lost 9 bases and 3 bases, there was a span of 17 bases. Germline CDR1 reads LNHDA; CDR2 reads SQIVND (reference sequence). The CDR3 here is CASTWTPWDTEAFF. The CDR3 coding sequence is TGTGCCAGCACGTGGACCCCCTGGGACACTGAAGCTTTCTTT.

The table lists this clonotype with many counts. The chain employs TRBV30 and TRBJ2-4; D ambiguous. Germline values: CDR1 GTSNPN, CDR2 SVGIG (reference sequence). There are 15 residues in the CDR3. V was pared by 4 bases and J by 0 bases, with 13 bases between. The CDR3 nucleotides are TGTGCCTGGACCAAGGACCGTCTAGCCAAAAACATTCAGTACTTC. Its translation is CAWTKDRLAKNIQYF.

This clonotype was observed a few times. The V and J genes are TRBV4-2 and TRBJ2-7; no clear D. V shed 1 base and J shed 3 bases, with 13 bases lying between them. This CDR3 spans 15 amino acids. Germline V lookup: CDR1 LGHNA, CDR2 YNFKEQ. CDR3 amino acids: CASSQGRSLNYEQYF. CDR3 DNA sequence: TGTGCCAGCAGCCAAGGTCGGTCGCTCAACTACGAGCAGTACTTC.

The sample holds a few counts of this clonotype. This chain connects TRBV20-1 to TRBJ2-1, with 11 bases identical to TRBD1. V dropped 4 bases and J dropped 7; count of bases not matched to a gene: 12. Germline CDR1 reads DFQATT; CDR2 reads SNEGSKA (reference sequence). This CDR3 region has 16 residues. CDR3 nucleotides: TGCAGTGCTAACGGGGCGGACAGGGGGCTCGTGAATGAGCAGTTCTTC. Protein: CSANGADRGLVNEQFF.

This chain uses TRBV5-1 with TRBJ2-7; weak D call: TRBD2 (6 bases). V lost 2 bases and J lost 0, with 12 bases in between. In germline, CDR1 is SGHRS, CDR2 YFSETQ. This CDR3 is 15 amino acids long. CDR3 DNA sequence: TGCGCCAGCAGCTTTGGGGGAGGTATCTCCTACGAGCAGTACTTC. It codes for CASSFGGGISYEQYF.

The sample holds many counts of this clonotype. The genes are TRBV30 and TRBJ2-3, with a possible D match to TRBD2 (5 bases). Trimming removed 2 bases from V and 0 bases from J, with 9 bases in between. Germline-derived CDR1 and CDR2 are GTSNPN and SVGIG (reference sequence). The CDR3 contains 14 residues. This CDR3 is CAWSFGGSTDTQYF. DNA of the CDR3: TGTGCCTGGAGTTTCGGCGGGAGCACAGATACGCAGTATTTT.

The genes are TRBV29-1 and TRBJ2-7; 7 nucleotides align to TRBD2. This CDR3 is built from 15 residues. V lost 2 bases, J lost 3 bases, and 10 bases stayed unmatched. CDR1 is SQVTM and CDR2 is ANQGSEA in the germline V gene. CDR3 sequence reads: CSVERRSSGNYEQYF. The CDR3 bases are TGCAGCGTTGAAAGGCGGTCTAGCGGAAACTACGAGCAGTACTTC.

This clonotype was detected a few times. The chain uses TRBV3-1 and TRBJ2-7; 7 bases match TRBD2. Germline lookup yields CDR1 LGHDT and CDR2 YNNKEL (reference sequence). Trimming cost V 0 bases and J 5 bases; bases outside gene matches: 4. CDR3 size: 14 residues. The CDR3 region has the DNA TGTGCCAGCAGCCAAGAGTCGCGGGGGAACGAGCAGTACTTC. Its translation: CASSQESRGNEQYF.

At least ten counts were recorded for this clonotype. The chain carries TRBV7-2 and TRBJ1-1; tentative D call: TRBD1 (5 bases). V shed 1 base and J shed 0 bases, with 21 bases lying between them. This CDR3 region has 19 residues. Germline values: CDR1 SGHTA, CDR2 FQGNSA. The CDR3 coding sequence is TGTGCCAGCAGCTTAGGGCAGGGCCACAGGTTCACGTTGAACACTGAAGCTTTCTTT. Translation gives CASSLGQGHRFTLNTEAFF. The whole variable domain, remainder taken from reference TRBV7-2 and TRBJ1-1, is GAGVSQSPSNKVTEKGKDVELRCDPISGHTALYWYRQSLGQGLEFLIYFQGNSAPDKSGLPSDRFSAERTGGSVSTLTIQRTQQEDSAVYLCASSLGQGHRFTLNTEAFFGQGTRLTVV.

This clonotype was counted a few times. This chain joins TRBV6-9 and TRBJ2-1; weak D call: TRBD1 (5 bases). Germline CDR1 MNHGY, CDR2 SVAAGI. This CDR3 region has 13 residues. V lost 6 bases and J 10 bases, leaving 16 bases between the germline ends. In DNA, the CDR3 is TGTGCCAGCAGCCTACTGGGGCCCTCGGAGCAGTTCTTC. Encoded protein: CASSLLGPSEQFF.

There are many counts of this clonotype. The chain employs TRBV5-1 and TRBJ2-7, with a tentative D call TRBD2 (6 bases). The CDR3 contains 15 residues. CDR1 is SGHRS, CDR2 YFSETQ, per germline. V lost 4 bases and J lost 3, with 17 bases in between. The DNA of the CDR3 is TGCGCCAGCAGCCCCTTGGGCGGGGAAAGCTACGAGCAGTACTTC. Amino acids: CASSPLGGESYEQYF.

This clonotype showed up many times. Sequence at one end of the junction differs from germline and may be a read error. This sequence joins TRBV6-1 and TRBJ2-7; possibly TRBD1 for D (5 bases). The CDR3 extends over 14 amino acids. From germline, CDR1 is MNHNS and CDR2 SASEGT. CDR3 coding DNA: TGTGCCAGCAGGGAAGGACACCTGTCTTACGAGCAGTACTTC. This gives the protein CASREGHLSYEQYF.

This clonotype was recorded many times. The CDR3 sequence: CASSPAGAYYEQYF. CDR3 DNA sequence: TGTGCCAGCTCACCAGCGGGGGCTTACTACGAGCAGTACTTC. The chain combines TRBV18 with TRBJ2-7; D perhaps matches TRBD2 (7 bases). The CDR3 totals 14 residues. V was pared by 2 bases and J by 3 bases, with 11 bases between. Germline assignment: CDR1 KGHSH and CDR2 LQKENI.

This clonotype was seen only a few times. The chain joins TRBV29-1 to TRBJ2-7; TRBD1 matches 10 bases. CDR3 length: 13 residues. CDR1 and CDR2 from the germline V gene are SQVTM and ANQGSEA. The J segment lost 3 bases and the V segment lost 6 bases, leaving 5 bases of the junction unmatched. CDR3 sequence (DNA): TGCAGCGTCGGCCGGGACAGGGGCTACGAGCAGTACTTC. Translation gives CSVGRDRGYEQYF.

At least ten counts were recorded for this clonotype. The chain employs TRBV2 and TRBJ2-1, with 14 positions matching TRBD2. This CDR3 contains 18 residues. Germline loops: CDR1 SNHLY, CDR2 FYNNEI. The V gene end was trimmed by 8 bases and the J gene end by 6 bases; junction bases not matched to a gene: 15. The CDR3 here is CASPPGLAGALASNEQFF. The CDR3 DNA reads TGTGCCAGCCCACCGGGACTAGCGGGAGCTCTGGCCTCCAATGAGCAGTTCTTC.

V usage is TRBV15 and J usage is TRBJ2-3; D gene ambiguous. V lost 6 bases and J lost 3, with 13 bases in between. The CDR3 totals 14 residues. CDR1 and CDR2 (germline): LNHNV, YYDKDF (reference sequence). The chain's CDR3 is CATRPGLTTDTQYF. The CDR3 region has the DNA TGTGCCACCAGGCCGGGCCTAACTACAGATACGCAGTATTTT. Full variable domain (missing parts from reference TRBV15 and TRBJ2-3): DAMVIQNPRYQVTQFGKPVTLSCSQTLNHNVMYWYQQKSSQAPKLLFHYYDKDFNNEADTPDNFQSRRPNTSFCFLDIRSPGLGDTAMYLCATRPGLTTDTQYFGPGTRLTVL.